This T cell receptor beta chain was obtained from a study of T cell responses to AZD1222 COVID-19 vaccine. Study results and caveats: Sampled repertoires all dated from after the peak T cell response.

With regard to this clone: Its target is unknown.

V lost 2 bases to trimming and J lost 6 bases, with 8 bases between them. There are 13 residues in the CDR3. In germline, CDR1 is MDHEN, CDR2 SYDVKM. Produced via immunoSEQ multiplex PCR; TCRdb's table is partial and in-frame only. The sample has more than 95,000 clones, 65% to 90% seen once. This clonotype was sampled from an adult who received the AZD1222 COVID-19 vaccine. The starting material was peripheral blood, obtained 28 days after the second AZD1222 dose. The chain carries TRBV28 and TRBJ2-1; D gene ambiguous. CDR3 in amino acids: CASSLVWTNEQFF. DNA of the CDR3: TGTGCCAGCAGTTTAGTCTGGACCAATGAGCAGTTCTTC.